The source of this TCR beta chain is a study of blood T cells in healthy people across ages. Study results and limitations: Age advanced and TCR beta diversity per million T cells fell, roughly linearly. Not knowing donor CMV status may have confounded expanded clonotype changes. Among long-lived donors, naive CD4+ cells were more numerous and diversity higher than in aged donors.

Combining a sample-barcoded 5' primer with a J-beta primer mix, a second PCR ran for roughly 7 to 12 cycles. TCRdb ran MiXCR on the 5' RACE reads and lists one entry per CDR3 protein. The repertoire holds roughly 560,000 distinct CDR3 sequences, about 24% seen once, with 7.5% to 9% in the top ten. The table lists this clonotype with a few counts. The antigen remains unidentified. Because the CDR3 is missing its conserved closing phenylalanine or tryptophan, this is likely a read error. This CDR3 has 13 amino acids. The junction had 0 bases not matched to a gene; V was cut back by 7 bases and J by 3 bases. Germline lookup yields CDR1 MRHNA and CDR2 SNTAGT. The same data also contributed to another study, on T cells of mothers and their children.

This TCR came from a boy aged 5-17 years in good health. The V gene is TRBV6-4, the J gene TRBJ2-2; 9 bases align to TRBD2. The material sequenced was blood. The CDR3 is CASTSGDTGELFL. As DNA, the CDR3 is TGTGCCAGCACTAGCGGGGACACCGGGGAGCTGTTTCTT.